This passage covers 26 T cell receptor beta chains from one sample sequenced in a study of blood T cell repertoires in COVID-19. Produced via immunoSEQ multiplex PCR; TCRdb's table is partial and in-frame only. The sample lists some 140,000 clones, around 90% seen once, with under 0.6% in the top ten. Sequencing was performed on peripheral blood. The receptors were gathered from a man aged 45-65 years with acute or convalescent COVID-19.

The chain combines TRBV5-1 with TRBJ2-3; D remains unclear. Germline V CDR1 and CDR2: SGHRS, YFSETQ. The V end lost 1 base, the J end lost 4 bases, and 10 bases lay between the germline ends. This CDR3 is built from 14 residues. In DNA form, the CDR3 reads TGCGCCAGCAGCTTGCGGAGCCCCCCAGATACGCAGTATTTT. Protein sequence: CASSLRSPPDTQYF.

The rearrangement joins TRBV10-3 to TRBJ2-3; TRBD1 aligns across 7 bases. Germline trimming cut 5 bases from V and 13 bases from J; bases unmatched to any gene: 9. Per the germline V gene, CDR1 is ENHRY and CDR2 is SYGVKD. The CDR3 spans 12 residues. CDR3 nucleotides: TGTGCCATCAGTCCTACAGGGGCCCCGGAGTATTTT. Translated, it gives CAISPTGAPEYF.

The rearrangement links TRBV12-5 to TRBJ1-5; 7 nucleotides align to TRBD1. The CDR3 has 20 amino acids. V was pared by 0 bases and J by 2 bases, with 16 bases of the junction left unmatched. CDR1 is LGHNT, CDR2 FRNRAP, per germline. CDR3 coding DNA: TGTGCTAGTGGTTTGGTACATAATCAGGGGGGCATTTACGGCAATCAGCCCCAGCATTTT. Translation gives CASGLVHNQGGIYGNQPQHF.

This chain connects TRBV24-1 to TRBJ2-3; TRBD2 matches 12 bases. The CDR3 has 18 amino acids. Germline lookup yields CDR1 KGHDR and CDR2 SFDVKD. With V trimmed by 3 bases and J by 1 base, 7 bases remained unmatched. The CDR3 loop reads CATSDPTSGRKGTDTQYF. Written as DNA, the CDR3 is TGTGCCACCAGTGATCCGACTAGCGGGAGAAAGGGCACAGATACGCAGTATTTT.

The gene calls are TRBV20-1 and TRBJ2-3; D is undetermined. This CDR3 contains 13 residues. Trimming stripped 3 bases from V and 3 bases from J, with 10 bases between. Germline CDR1 reads DFQATT; CDR2 reads SNEGSKA (reference sequence). CDR3 residues: CSASYSGTDTQYF. The CDR3 bases are TGCAGTGCTAGTTATTCCGGGACAGATACGCAGTATTTT.

This chain joins TRBV19 and TRBJ2-5, with TRBD2 matching over 10 bases. CDR1 is LNHDA and CDR2 is SQIVND in the germline V gene (reference sequence). The junction had 11 bases not matched to a gene; V was cut back by 5 bases and J by 5 bases. The CDR3 spans 16 residues. CDR3 in amino acids: CASSGGGLALRETQYF. Written as DNA, the CDR3 is TGTGCCAGTAGTGGGGGGGGACTAGCGTTAAGGGAGACCCAGTACTTC.

J is TRBJ1-3 and V is TRBV3-1 (or the pseudogene TRBV3-2); D is uncertain. CDR1 LGHDT and CDR2 YNNKEL come from the germline V gene (reference sequence). This CDR3 comprises 17 residues. Trimming took off 0 bases at V and 0 bases at J, with 12 bases between the two ends. The CDR3 coding sequence is TGTGCCAGCAGCCAAGATTGGGCACAGCTCTCTGGAAACACCATATATTTT. Its translation is CASSQDWAQLSGNTIYF.

The chain recombines TRBV4-3 with TRBJ1-2, with D perhaps TRBD1 (6 bases). V lost 1 base and J lost 8, with 17 bases in between. The CDR3 totals 15 residues. CDR1 is LGHNA, CDR2 YSLEER, per germline. The CDR3 bases are TGCGCCAGCAGCCAAGTTCGCGGGGGGGCAGGGGGCTACACCTTC. Residues: CASSQVRGGAGGYTF.

This sequence joins TRBV6-5 and TRBJ1-3; 10 positions match TRBD1. CDR3 length equals 14 residues. CDR1 and CDR2 from the germline V gene are MNHEY and SVGAGI. J lost 7 bases, V lost 6 bases, and 6 bases had no gene match. CDR3: CASRAGTGANTIYF. The CDR3 DNA is TGTGCCAGCAGAGCCGGGACAGGGGCCAACACCATATATTTT.

This sequence joins TRBV4-2 and TRBJ2-7, with 12 bases fitting TRBD2. Trimming removed 4 bases from V and 5 bases from J; junction bases left unmatched: 3. CDR1 LGHNA and CDR2 YNFKEQ come from the germline V gene. This CDR3 has 14 residues. CDR3 sequence reads: CASSRGLAGNEQYF. The CDR3 nucleotides read TGTGCCAGCAGCCGTGGACTAGCGGGAAACGAGCAGTACTTC.

V gene TRBV2 combines with J gene TRBJ1-1; 7 nucleotides agree with TRBD1. The CDR3 is made up of 13 amino acids. Trimming at V came to 5 bases and at J to 1 base, leaving 1 base not matched to a gene. Per germline, CDR1 SNHLY and CDR2 FYNNEI. CDR3 amino acids: CASSRTGNTEAFF. CDR3 DNA sequence: TGTGCCAGCAGTAGGACAGGGAACACTGAAGCTTTCTTT.

The chain joins TRBV30 to TRBJ1-2; no definite D call. Germline CDR1 reads GTSNPN; CDR2 reads SVGIG (reference sequence). CDR3 size: 12 residues. V lost 4 bases to trimming and J lost 3 bases, with 9 bases between them. DNA of the CDR3: TGTGCCTGGACCGGAGTTTACTATGGCTACACCTTC. Protein product: CAWTGVYYGYTF.

This clone was picked up one time. This chain joins TRBV7-9 and TRBJ2-2; D remains unclear. V was cut by 3 bases and J by 3 bases, with 8 bases left in between. CDR1 is SEHNR and CDR2 is FQNEAQ in the germline V gene (reference sequence). This CDR3 contains 14 residues. CDR3 residues: CASSFTLYTGELFF. The CDR3, as DNA: TGTGCCAGCAGCTTCACCCTATACACCGGGGAGCTGTTTTTT.

V is TRBV7-2 and J is TRBJ2-1; D remains ambiguous. CDR3 length: 13 residues. CDR1 and CDR2 (germline): SGHTA, FQGNSA. V was shortened by 4 bases and J by 4 bases, with 8 bases between the two germline ends. CDR3 in amino acids: CASSSGLYNEQFF. DNA for the CDR3: TGTGCCAGCAGCTCTGGGCTGTACAATGAGCAGTTCTTC.

The chain recombines TRBV2 with TRBJ1-4; tentative D call: TRBD1 (5 bases). The V end lost 4 bases, the J end lost 0 bases, and 9 bases lay between the germline ends. Germline-derived CDR1 and CDR2 are SNHLY and FYNNEI. This CDR3 is built from 15 residues. DNA of the CDR3: TGTGCCAGCAGTGCTCAGGGATCAACTAATGAAAAACTGTTTTTT. Encoded protein: CASSAQGSTNEKLFF. The full variable domain, completed using reference TRBV2 and TRBJ1-4, is EPEVTQTPSHQVTQMGQEVILRCVPISNHLYFYWYRQILGQKVEFLVSFYNNEISEKSEIFDDQFSVERPDGSNFTLKIRSTKLEDSAMYFCASSAQGSTNEKLFFGSGTQLSVL.

V is TRBV6-2 or TRBV6-3 and J is TRBJ2-5, with 14 positions matching TRBD2. The CDR3 has 17 residues. CDR1 and CDR2 (germline): MNHEY, SVGEGT. The junction had 6 bases not matched to a gene; V was cut back by 2 bases and J by 4 bases. CDR3 region: CASSYGTSGSTGETQYF. DNA for the CDR3: TGTGCCAGCAGTTACGGGACTAGCGGGAGTACGGGAGAGACCCAGTACTTC.

The V gene is TRBV5-4, the J gene TRBJ1-2; D unresolved. Trimming left V 4 bases short and J 8 bases short, with 18 bases between. Looked up from germline, CDR1 is SGHNT and CDR2 is YYREEE (reference sequence). The CDR3 runs to 14 residues. For the CDR3, the DNA is TGTGCCAGCAGCCCAACCGCCCACGGCGGGGGCTACACCTTC. This translates into CASSPTAHGGGYTF.

This clone was counted once. The gene calls are TRBV7-2 and TRBJ1-5; no reliable D call. This CDR3 contains 14 residues. Deletions cut 1 base from V and 5 bases from J, with 9 bases between. In germline, CDR1 is SGHTA, CDR2 FQGNSA. In DNA, the CDR3 is TGTGCCAGCAGCTTAGGCCCTATGGATCAGCCCCAGCATTTT. This sequence encodes CASSLGPMDQPQHF.

V is TRBV28 and J is TRBJ1-5; D gene unclear. V was trimmed by 5 bases and J by 3 bases, leaving 17 bases between them. In germline, CDR1 is MDHEN, CDR2 SYDVKM. The length of the CDR3 is 16 residues. The CDR3 DNA reads as TGTGCCAGCAGTCTGTTCCGGCGGTTGTCCAATCAGCCCCAGCATTTT. It specifies CASSLFRRLSNQPQHF.

CDR3 in amino acids: CASSLGQGKYEKLFF. In DNA, the CDR3 is TGTGCCAGCAGCTTAGGGCAGGGGAAGTATGAAAAACTGTTTTTT. The chain carries TRBV7-8 and TRBJ1-4; the D gene is possibly TRBD1 (6 bases). The V gene's germline CDR1 is SGHVS and CDR2 FQNEAQ. This CDR3 is 15 amino acids long. Trimming left V 1 base short and J 6 bases short, with 12 bases between.

J is TRBJ1-3 and V is TRBV2, with D hard to call. Germline V gives CDR1 SNHLY, CDR2 FYNNEI. The V gene lost 5 bases and the J gene lost 0 bases, with 8 bases spanning the gap. The CDR3 sequence is 14 residues long. CDR3 in amino acids: CASSTGNSGNTIYF. Written as DNA, the CDR3 is TGTGCCAGCAGTACCGGGAACTCTGGAAACACCATATATTTT.

The chain is built from TRBV29-1 and TRBJ2-4; D perhaps matches TRBD1 (6 bases). The germline V and J ends were trimmed by 1 base and 0 bases, with 16 bases remaining between them. This CDR3 contains 17 residues. The germline CDR1 and CDR2 sequences are SQVTM and ANQGSEA. The CDR3 is CSVEGQVESLAKNIQYF. In DNA form, the CDR3 reads TGCAGCGTTGAAGGACAGGTTGAGTCCTTAGCCAAAAACATTCAGTACTTC.

The J gene is TRBJ2-4, the V gene TRBV3-1 (or the pseudogene TRBV3-2); 12 bases align to TRBD1. The CDR3 runs 20 residues. Trimming removed 1 base from V and 0 bases from J; junction bases left unmatched: 10. CDR1 is LGHDT, CDR2 YNNKEL, per germline (reference sequence). The CDR3 bases are TGTGCCAGCAGCCAAGTTTCCGGGACAGGGGGCAAACTAGCCAAAAACATTCAGTACTTC. Amino acid sequence: CASSQVSGTGGKLAKNIQYF.

This clone appeared once. The chain uses TRBV30 and TRBJ1-1, with unresolved D. The CDR3 is 17 residues long. Deletions cut 2 bases from V and 7 bases from J, with 26 bases between. CDR1 GTSNPN and CDR2 SVGIG come from the germline V gene (reference sequence). For the CDR3, the DNA is TGTGCCTGGAGTTCCCCACTTCCGGGGAACCAACGGGTTGAAGCTTTCTTT. Its protein product is CAWSSPLPGNQRVEAFF.

The gene calls are TRBV12-3 or TRBV12-4 and TRBJ2-7, with a possible D match to TRBD2 (6 bases). Trimming pared 3 bases from V and 4 bases from J, leaving 7 bases between. This CDR3 contains 12 residues. CDR3 loop: CASSLRGYEQYF. The CDR3 nucleotides are TGTGCCAGCAGTTTGCGGGGATACGAGCAGTACTTC.

V gene TRBV7-9 combines with J gene TRBJ2-3, with TRBD2 matching over 11 bases. CDR3 length equals 14 residues. Germline CDR1 reads SEHNR; CDR2 reads FQNEAQ (reference sequence). V lost 0 bases and J lost 9; bases outside the gene matches: 2. As DNA, the CDR3 is TGTGCCAGCAGCTTAGCACTAGCGGGGGCAACGCAGTATTTT. Translation: CASSLALAGATQYF.